This T cell receptor (beta chain) was recorded in a study of PD-1 blockade in classical Hodgkin lymphoma. Produced via immunoSEQ multiplex PCR; TCRdb's table is partial and in-frame only. Among about 98,000 clones, roughly 92% were seen once, and the ten largest hold over 2.5%. General observations from the study: A reduction in baseline TCR diversity was reportedly seen in newly diagnosed patients relative to healthy donors.

Comment on this clone: What it binds is unknown.

The CDR3 length is 14 residues. Trimming removed 0 bases from V and 3 bases from J, with 9 bases in between. Germline-derived CDR1 and CDR2 are MNHEY and SMNVEV (reference sequence). Every single patient, without exception, relapsed after autologous stem cell transplantation, and brentuximab vedotin exposure varied. The chain has TRBV27 and TRBJ2-7; D is unresolved. The clonotype comes from a human donor with classical Hodgkin lymphoma. Here the sequenced sample was peripheral blood mononuclear cells (PBMCs), taken at baseline. The CDR3 here is CASSLSGNSYEQYF. The CDR3 DNA reads as TGTGCCAGCAGTTTATCTGGCAACAGCTACGAGCAGTACTTC.